Listed below are T cell receptor beta chains from one sample, sequenced in a study of blood T cell repertoires in COVID-19. Measured with immunoSEQ multiplex PCR; TCRdb has only the in-frame clones, and not every one. The table lists roughly 430,000 clones, around nine tenths of them singletons. The material sequenced was PBMCs or T cells enriched from blood (not recorded which). The receptor set was obtained from a woman aged 18-30 years who had been exposed to COVID-19. Both conserved end residues are part of each CDR3. D genes are given only for firm matches. Size values are once, few and many counts, or a class for expanded clones, and some rows have none.

d_call: TRBD2; j_call: TRBJ2-1; clone_size: NA; v_call: TRBV7-2; cdr3_nt: TGTGCCAGCAGCTTGGCTCCATTAGCGGGGGAGCAGTTCTTC; cdr3_aa: CASSLAPLAGEQFF
d_call: NA; j_call: TRBJ1-6; clone_size: NA; v_call: TRBV2; cdr3_nt: TGTGCCAGCAGTGAGTCAAGGGGCGGATCACCCCTCCACTTT; cdr3_aa: CASSESRGGSPLHF
d_call: NA; j_call: TRBJ1-4; clone_size: NA; v_call: TRBV5-1; cdr3_nt: TGCGCCAGCAGCTTGGCCCAGGCAGAACTCAATGAAAAACTGTTTTTT; cdr3_aa: CASSLAQAELNEKLFF
d_call: TRBD2; j_call: TRBJ2-3; clone_size: NA; v_call: TRBV18; cdr3_nt: TGTGCCAGCTCACTCCGACTAGCGCCCACTACGCAGTATTTT; cdr3_aa: CASSLRLAPTTQYF
d_call: NA; j_call: TRBJ1-5; clone_size: few; v_call: TRBV5-8; cdr3_nt: TGTGCCAGCAGCTTAGACAGGAAGGGGGGCAATCAGCCCCAGCATTTT; cdr3_aa: CASSLDRKGGNQPQHF
d_call: TRBD2; j_call: TRBJ2-7; clone_size: NA; v_call: TRBV15; cdr3_nt: TGTGCCACCAGCAGAGCTTTTCCCGGGACTAGTAACTACGAGCAGTACTTC; cdr3_aa: CATSRAFPGTSNYEQYF
d_call: TRBD1; j_call: TRBJ2-3; clone_size: NA; v_call: TRBV28; cdr3_nt: TGTGCCAGCAGCCGGCAGGGGGTGAGGACAGATACGCAGTATTTT; cdr3_aa: CASSRQGVRTDTQYF
d_call: TRBD2; j_call: TRBJ2-1; clone_size: NA; v_call: TRBV6-5; cdr3_nt: TGTGCCAGCAGTTGGACTAGCGGGAATGGGGAGCAGTTCTTC; cdr3_aa: CASSWTSGNGEQFF
d_call: NA; j_call: TRBJ1-6; clone_size: NA; v_call: TRBV19; cdr3_nt: TGTGCCAGTGGGGAGACAGGCTATAATTCACCCCTCCACTTT; cdr3_aa: CASGETGYNSPLHF
d_call: TRBD1; j_call: TRBJ1-4; clone_size: NA; v_call: TRBV28; cdr3_nt: TGTGCCAGCGGGACAGGGGGCGGAACTAATGAAAAACTGTTTTTT; cdr3_aa: CASGTGGGTNEKLFF
d_call: TRBD2; j_call: TRBJ2-7; clone_size: NA; v_call: TRBV3-1/TRBV3-2; cdr3_nt: TGTGCCAGCAGCCAAGAAAACTGGACTAGCGCCTTCTCCTACGAGCAGTACTTC; cdr3_aa: CASSQENWTSAFSYEQYF
d_call: TRBD2; j_call: TRBJ2-1; clone_size: NA; v_call: TRBV9; cdr3_nt: TGTGCCAGCAGCGGGGTAGCGGGAGACAATGAGCAGTTCTTC; cdr3_aa: CASSGVAGDNEQFF
d_call: TRBD1; j_call: TRBJ1-1; clone_size: NA; v_call: TRBV7-8; cdr3_nt: TGTGCCAGCAGCTTCGTAACAGGGGGCACTGAAGCTTTCTTT; cdr3_aa: CASSFVTGGTEAFF
d_call: TRBD2; j_call: TRBJ2-4; clone_size: NA; v_call: TRBV7-2; cdr3_nt: TGTGCCAGCAGCTTAGAGCCTAGCGGGACCCGGGCCAACTTC; cdr3_aa: CASSLEPSGTRANF
d_call: NA; j_call: TRBJ1-2; clone_size: NA; v_call: TRBV25-1; cdr3_nt: TGTGCCAGCAGTGAATGGGGCAGTGCCTATGGCTACACCTTC; cdr3_aa: CASSEWGSAYGYTF
d_call: NA; j_call: TRBJ2-2; clone_size: NA; v_call: TRBV27; cdr3_nt: TGTGCCAGCAGTTTTGTCTCCGGGGGGCGGACCGGGGAGCTGTTTTTT; cdr3_aa: CASSFVSGGRTGELFF
d_call: TRBD2; j_call: TRBJ2-1; clone_size: NA; v_call: TRBV9; cdr3_nt: TGTGCCAGCAGCGCCCCTAGCGGCAATGAGCAGTTCTTC; cdr3_aa: CASSAPSGNEQFF
d_call: TRBD1; j_call: TRBJ2-7; clone_size: NA; v_call: TRBV11-2; cdr3_nt: TGTGCCAGCAGTTTCCGGACAGGACCCTACGAGCAGTACTTC; cdr3_aa: CASSFRTGPYEQYF
d_call: TRBD2; j_call: TRBJ2-7; clone_size: NA; v_call: TRBV9; cdr3_nt: TGTGCCAGCAGCGCCGGTCGGACTAGCGGGATCGAGCAGTACTTC; cdr3_aa: CASSAGRTSGIEQYF
d_call: TRBD2; j_call: TRBJ2-7; clone_size: NA; v_call: TRBV2; cdr3_nt: TGTGCCAGCAGTCTGTCTAGCGGGGGGGCCTACGAGCAGTACTTC; cdr3_aa: CASSLSSGGAYEQYF
d_call: NA; j_call: TRBJ1-4; clone_size: NA; v_call: TRBV5-6; cdr3_nt: TGTGCCAGCAGCGTGGGAGATGTTGCAACTAATGAAAAACTGTTTTTT; cdr3_aa: CASSVGDVATNEKLFF
d_call: NA; j_call: TRBJ1-1; clone_size: NA; v_call: TRBV7-9; cdr3_nt: TGTGCCAGCAGCCCCACAGGGTGGACTGAAGCTTTCTTT; cdr3_aa: CASSPTGWTEAFF
d_call: TRBD1; j_call: TRBJ1-3; clone_size: NA; v_call: TRBV5-1; cdr3_nt: TGCGCCAGCAGCCGGGACAGGGGGCCCGCTGGAAACACCATATATTTT; cdr3_aa: CASSRDRGPAGNTIYF
d_call: TRBD1; j_call: TRBJ1-6; clone_size: NA; v_call: TRBV28; cdr3_nt: TGTGCCAGCAGTTTTGGGACAGGAGGGTCACCCCTCCACTTT; cdr3_aa: CASSFGTGGSPLHF
d_call: TRBD2; j_call: TRBJ2-1; clone_size: NA; v_call: TRBV7-6; cdr3_nt: TGTGCCAGCAGCTTGCTGATATCCGGGAGGCTGAATGAGCAGTTCTTC; cdr3_aa: CASSLLISGRLNEQFF
d_call: TRBD1; j_call: TRBJ1-5; clone_size: NA; v_call: TRBV7-8; cdr3_nt: TGTGCCAGCAGCGGAAGGGACAGGGCATCAGTTTTGTTAGATCAGCCCCAGCATTTT; cdr3_aa: CASSGRDRASVLLDQPQHF
d_call: TRBD1; j_call: TRBJ2-7; clone_size: NA; v_call: TRBV25-1; cdr3_nt: TGTGCCAGCAGACAGGGGGCGAGGCGGGAGCAGTACTTC; cdr3_aa: CASRQGARREQYF
d_call: TRBD1; j_call: TRBJ2-1; clone_size: NA; v_call: TRBV19; cdr3_nt: TGTGCCAGTAGTACTCGCGGGACAGGACGTTACAATGAGCAGTTCTTC; cdr3_aa: CASSTRGTGRYNEQFF
d_call: NA; j_call: TRBJ1-6; clone_size: NA; v_call: TRBV4-3; cdr3_nt: TGCGCCAGCAGCCAAGAAGGAGGCTTTAATTCACCCCTCCACTTT; cdr3_aa: CASSQEGGFNSPLHF
d_call: NA; j_call: TRBJ1-5; clone_size: NA; v_call: TRBV7-9; cdr3_nt: TGTGCCAGCAGTTTCGATAGCTCCCATCAGCCCCAGCATTTT; cdr3_aa: CASSFDSSHQPQHF
d_call: NA; j_call: TRBJ2-3; clone_size: NA; v_call: TRBV12-3/TRBV12-4; cdr3_nt: TGTGCCAGCAGTTTACGGGGGATAACGCAGTATTTT; cdr3_aa: CASSLRGITQYF
d_call: TRBD1; j_call: TRBJ1-2; clone_size: NA; v_call: TRBV28; cdr3_nt: TGTGCCAGCAGTTTCGACGACAGGGGTAGGGGCTACACCTTC; cdr3_aa: CASSFDDRGRGYTF
d_call: NA; j_call: TRBJ1-4; clone_size: NA; v_call: TRBV7-2; cdr3_nt: TGTGCCAGCAGCTTAGCGGGCCCAGCCCCAACTAATGAAAAACTGTTTTTT; cdr3_aa: CASSLAGPAPTNEKLFF
d_call: TRBD2; j_call: TRBJ2-1; clone_size: NA; v_call: TRBV24-1; cdr3_nt: TGTGCCACCAGTGACCCGGTGGGGGTAGCGGGGTACAATGAGCAGTTCTTC; cdr3_aa: CATSDPVGVAGYNEQFF
d_call: NA; j_call: TRBJ1-4; clone_size: NA; v_call: TRBV4-2; cdr3_nt: TGTGCCAGCAGCCAAGATCCGGGATATAATGAAAAACTGTTTTTT; cdr3_aa: CASSQDPGYNEKLFF
d_call: NA; j_call: TRBJ2-3; clone_size: NA; v_call: TRBV6-4; cdr3_nt: TGTGCCAGCAGTGAAACCAGAACAGATACGCAGTATTTT; cdr3_aa: CASSETRTDTQYF
d_call: NA; j_call: TRBJ1-5; clone_size: NA; v_call: TRBV5-1; cdr3_nt: TGCGCCAGCAGCTTGGGAAGGGAGGCCAATCAGCCCCAGCATTTT; cdr3_aa: CASSLGREANQPQHF
d_call: NA; j_call: TRBJ2-7; clone_size: NA; v_call: TRBV10-3; cdr3_nt: TGTGCCAGCATGAGCCTGGCGGGGGCGGGCTACGAGCAGTACTTC; cdr3_aa: CASMSLAGAGYEQYF
d_call: TRBD1; j_call: TRBJ1-2; clone_size: NA; v_call: TRBV28; cdr3_nt: TGTGCCAGCAGTACCACTGACTATAGCGGCAGGGGGCTGTCGGGTGGCTACACCTTC; cdr3_aa: CASSTTDYSGRGLSGGYTF
d_call: NA; j_call: TRBJ2-7; clone_size: NA; v_call: TRBV2; cdr3_nt: TGTGCCAGCAGTCTTTCCTACGAGCAGTACTTC; cdr3_aa: CASSLSYEQYF
d_call: TRBD1; j_call: TRBJ1-1; clone_size: NA; v_call: TRBV27; cdr3_nt: TGTGCCAGCAGGGGACAGGTCGGGTCTGAAGCTTTCTTT; cdr3_aa: CASRGQVGSEAFF
d_call: NA; j_call: TRBJ2-7; clone_size: NA; v_call: TRBV28; cdr3_nt: TGTGCCAGCAGTTTATTGGCAGGGGTCTCCTACGAGCAGTACTTC; cdr3_aa: CASSLLAGVSYEQYF
d_call: TRBD2; j_call: TRBJ2-7; clone_size: NA; v_call: TRBV18; cdr3_nt: TGTGCCAGCTCGCAAGTCTTACTAGCGGGGGCCAACGACGAGCAGTACTTC; cdr3_aa: CASSQVLLAGANDEQYF
d_call: NA; j_call: TRBJ1-4; clone_size: NA; v_call: TRBV4-3; cdr3_nt: TGCGCCAGCAGCCAAGTGTCAGGGGTTAATGAAAAACTGTTTTTT; cdr3_aa: CASSQVSGVNEKLFF
d_call: TRBD2; j_call: TRBJ2-1; clone_size: once; v_call: TRBV7-6; cdr3_nt: TGTGCCAGCAGCGCCACTAGCGGGGGCTACTTAAACAATGAGCAGTTCTTC; cdr3_aa: CASSATSGGYLNNEQFF
d_call: NA; j_call: TRBJ2-7; clone_size: NA; v_call: TRBV7-9; cdr3_nt: TGTGCCAGCAGCTTAGCCAACTCCTACGAGCAGTACTTC; cdr3_aa: CASSLANSYEQYF
d_call: NA; j_call: TRBJ2-7; clone_size: NA; v_call: TRBV11-2; cdr3_nt: TGTGCCAGCAGCACTTCCTACGAGCAGTACTTC; cdr3_aa: CASSTSYEQYF
d_call: NA; j_call: TRBJ1-4; clone_size: NA; v_call: TRBV5-1; cdr3_nt: TGCGCCAGCAGCTTCAGGGGAGTGGGTGAAAAACTGTTTTTT; cdr3_aa: CASSFRGVGEKLFF
d_call: NA; j_call: TRBJ2-5; clone_size: NA; v_call: TRBV11-2; cdr3_nt: TGTGCCAGCAGCTTGAAGGATGGGGGCGCCCAGTACTTC; cdr3_aa: CASSLKDGGAQYF
d_call: TRBD2; j_call: TRBJ2-7; clone_size: NA; v_call: TRBV5-6; cdr3_nt: TGTGCCAGCAGCTTCATAGCGGGAGTAACATACGAGCAGTACTTC; cdr3_aa: CASSFIAGVTYEQYF
d_call: NA; j_call: TRBJ2-7; clone_size: NA; v_call: TRBV5-6; cdr3_nt: TGTGCCAGCAGACGGGGGTCAACCTCCTACGAGCAGTACTTC; cdr3_aa: CASRRGSTSYEQYF
d_call: NA; j_call: TRBJ2-7; clone_size: NA; v_call: TRBV6-5; cdr3_nt: TGTGCCAGTAGAGGTTCCTCCTACGAGCAGTACTTC; cdr3_aa: CASRGSSYEQYF
d_call: NA; j_call: TRBJ1-2; clone_size: NA; v_call: TRBV19; cdr3_nt: TGTGCCAGTAGTATAGGTTCCGGTGAAACCTTC; cdr3_aa: CASSIGSGETF
d_call: TRBD2; j_call: TRBJ2-3; clone_size: NA; v_call: TRBV7-6; cdr3_nt: TGTGCCAGCCAAAGCGGGAGTATAACAGATACGCAGTATTTT; cdr3_aa: CASQSGSITDTQYF
d_call: TRBD1; j_call: TRBJ1-1; clone_size: few; v_call: TRBV6-6; cdr3_nt: TGTGCCAGCAGCCCGGGGACAGGGCTTGAAGCTTTCTTT; cdr3_aa: CASSPGTGLEAFF